Described below is a single T cell receptor (beta chain) sequence and its context. Its target is unknown. The source of the sample is a study of graft-versus-host responses after intestinal transplantation. Across the study: All recipients were transplanted with multivisceral, liver-intestinal, or isolated intestinal grafts. Every recipient had anti-thymocyte globulin induction and roughly 3 years of tacrolimus plus steroids. General observations from the study: Detected in recipient marrow were GvH clones, some of which were first observed in ileum or blood. High graft-versus-host to host-versus-graft clonal ratios were found in allografts of patients who had graft-donor T cell macrochimerism.

Graft tissue processing released intraepithelial and lamina propria lymphocytes. The method was immunoSEQ multiplex PCR; TCRdb's version includes in-frame clones alone and lacks a portion of them. The sample lists approximately 60,000 clones, roughly nine tenths seen once, with under 2% in the top ten. The TCR originated in a human patient who received an intestinal transplant, so some T cells may come from the graft donor. Sequenced here: ileum tissue, sampled more than 350 days after transplant.

The DNA for the CDR3 is TGTGCCAGCAGTGACAAACGGGACCGTAACACTGAAGCTTTCTTT. Its protein product is CASSDKRDRNTEAFF. The rearrangement joins TRBV6-4 to TRBJ1-1, with D perhaps TRBD1 (5 bases). The germline gives CDR1 MRHNA, CDR2 SNTAGT. The length of the CDR3 is 15 residues. Trimming shortened V by 2 bases and J by 2 bases, and 12 bases separated the two germline ends.